This entry concerns a single TCR beta chain. The data belong to a study of T-cell memory formation after mild COVID-19. In TCRdb, the 5' RACE reads were re-called with MiXCR into one record per CDR3 protein. The table lists almost 550,000 distinct CDR3 sequences, around 21% of them singletons. The CDR3 extends over 16 amino acids. J gave up 1 base and V 4 bases, and 9 bases lay outside the gene matches. CDR1 SGHDT and CDR2 YYEEEE come from the germline V gene. This TCR derives from an adult woman who had mild COVID-19 (a few samples of this study predate the infection). Cell type and time point are not known. The chain combines TRBV5-6 with TRBJ1-1; 8 bases match TRBD1. The sequenced material came from PBMCs or a T cell subset sorted from them (not recorded which). CDR3 loop: CASSVPGTGRNTEAFF. CDR3 DNA sequence: TGTGCCAGCAGCGTTCCCGGGACAGGACGGAACACTGAAGCTTTCTTT.